This T cell receptor beta chain stems from a study of T-cell memory formation after mild COVID-19. Whole-study context: TCR clusters largely stayed donor specific. Study observations and caveats: Pre-infection memory harbored some responding clones, suggesting cross-reactive memory joined. CD4+ contracting clones were mainly CM and EM; CD8+ ones, EMRA.

As for this clonotype: Antigen: not known.

V lost 5 bases to trimming and J lost 0 bases, with 17 bases between them. The CDR3 length is 17 residues. Germline lookup yields CDR1 SGHTA and CDR2 FQGNSA. MiXCR was run by TCRdb on the 5' RACE reads, yielding one entry per CDR3 protein. The data show 350,000 to 450,000 distinct CDR3 sequences, around 15% seen once. The sequence derives from a young man who had mild COVID-19 (a few samples of this study predate the infection). Cell type and time point are not known. The chain has TRBV7-2 and TRBJ1-5; the D gene is possibly TRBD1 (6 bases). The material sequenced was PBMCs or a T cell subset sorted from them (not recorded which). The CDR3 bases are TGTGCCAGCAGCCCCATCGGGGGCCGCTATAGCAATCAGCCCCAGCATTTT. The encoded protein is CASSPIGGRYSNQPQHF.